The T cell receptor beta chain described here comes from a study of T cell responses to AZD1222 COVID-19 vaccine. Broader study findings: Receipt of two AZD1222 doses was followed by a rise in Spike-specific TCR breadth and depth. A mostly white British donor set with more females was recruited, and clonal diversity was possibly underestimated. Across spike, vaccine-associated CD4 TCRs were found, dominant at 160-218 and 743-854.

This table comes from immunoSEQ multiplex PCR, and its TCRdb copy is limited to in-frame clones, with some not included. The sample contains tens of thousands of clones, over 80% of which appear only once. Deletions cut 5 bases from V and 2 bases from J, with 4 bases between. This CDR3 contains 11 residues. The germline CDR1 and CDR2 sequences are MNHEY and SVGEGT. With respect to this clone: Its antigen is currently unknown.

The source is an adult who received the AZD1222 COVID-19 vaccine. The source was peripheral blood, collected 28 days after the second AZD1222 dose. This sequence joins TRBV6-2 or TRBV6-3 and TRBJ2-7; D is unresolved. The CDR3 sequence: CASSNTYEQYF. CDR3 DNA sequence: TGTGCCAGCAGTAATACCTACGAGCAGTACTTC.